A single sample gave rise to the 32 T cell receptor beta chains below, sequenced in a study of response to subunit inactivated influenza vaccine. One entry per CDR3 protein results from TCRdb running MiXCR on the RT-PCR reads. The table shows around 600,000 distinct CDR3 sequences, with approximately 10% occurring only once. The sample was also reused in another study, on T cells expressing NK-cell markers. As reported in that work: What made the TCR beta cDNA was 5'RACE template switching with UMIs.

The sequences come from PBMCs from blood, collected on the day of vaccination. These receptors were taken from a man aged 50 or older who received an inactivated influenza vaccine.

This clonotype was detected only a few times. This rearrangement joins TRBV27 to TRBJ2-5; 9 positions match TRBD1. V shed 3 bases, J shed 5 bases, and the junction held 7 bases outside the gene matches. CDR3 length equals 15 residues. Germline lookup yields CDR1 MNHEY and CDR2 SMNVEV (reference sequence). Here the CDR3 reads CASSFRTGGQETQYF. CDR3 sequence (DNA): TGTGCCAGCAGTTTCCGAACAGGGGGCCAGGAGACCCAGTACTTC.

The chain uses TRBV6-2 or TRBV6-3 and TRBJ2-1; D gene unclear. Germline V lookup: CDR1 MNHEY, CDR2 SVGEGT. This CDR3 has 12 residues. V shed 6 bases and J shed 7 bases, with 10 bases lying between them. CDR3 coding DNA: TGTGCCAGCAGCCGCGCTAAAAATGAGCAGTTCTTC. Amino acid sequence: CASSRAKNEQFF.

In its sample, this clonotype was seen a few times. The chain employs TRBV20-1 and TRBJ1-1; D remains ambiguous. The CDR3 runs to 14 residues. V dropped 3 bases and J dropped 2 bases, with 13 bases sitting between them. The germline V gene has CDR1 DFQATT and CDR2 SNEGSKA (reference sequence). CDR3 in amino acids: CSASLPRLNTEAFF. CDR3 sequence (DNA): TGCAGTGCTAGTTTACCCAGGCTAAACACTGAAGCTTTCTTT.

The CDR3 protein is CASSQARGMGGYTF. As DNA, the CDR3 is TGTGCCAGCAGCCAAGCCCGGGGAATGGGTGGCTACACCTTC. The chain is built from TRBV14 and TRBJ1-2; D gene unclear. The CDR3 runs 14 residues. V was cut by 1 base and J by 7 bases, with 13 bases left in between. CDR1 and CDR2 (germline): SGHDN, FVKESK.

This clonotype was seen a handful of times. The rearrangement uses TRBV7-2 and TRBJ1-2; 8 bases are shared with TRBD1. Trimming cost V 3 bases and J 5 bases; bases outside gene matches: 5. From germline, CDR1 is SGHTA and CDR2 FQGNSA. The CDR3 has 14 residues. The CDR3 DNA reads as TGTGCCAGCAGCTTTTCTACAGGGGGATATGGCTACACCTTC. This encodes CASSFSTGGYGYTF.

The gene calls are TRBV13 and TRBJ2-2, with D possibly matching TRBD2 (6 bases). V lost 5 bases, J lost 7 bases, and 20 bases lay in between. Germline CDR1 is PRHDT and CDR2 is FYEKMQ (reference sequence). This CDR3 comprises 16 residues. The CDR3 region is CASSPLSRLVGGELFF. CDR3 coding DNA: TGTGCCAGCAGCCCATTGTCTCGACTAGTTGGCGGGGAGCTGTTTTTT.

J is TRBJ1-4 and V is TRBV28; D is unclear. Germline V gene data show CDR1 as MDHEN and CDR2 as SYDVKM. The germline V and J ends were trimmed by 6 bases and 5 bases, with 1 base remaining between them. CDR3 size: 10 residues. This CDR3 is CASSNEKLFF. Written as DNA, the CDR3 is TGTGCCAGCAGCAATGAAAAACTGTTTTTT. Full variable domain (rest looked up from reference TRBV28 and TRBJ1-4): DVKVTQSSRYLVKRTGEKVFLECVQDMDHENMFWYRQDPGLGLRLIYFSYDVKMKEKGDIPEGYSVSREKKERFSLILESASTNQTSMYLCASSNEKLFFGSGTQLSVL.

This clonotype is medium-sized (0.01 to 0.1%) by share. The CDR3 spells CAISDGTISTDTQYF. In DNA, the CDR3 is TGTGCCATCAGTGACGGGACGATTAGCACAGATACGCAGTATTTT. The chain uses TRBV10-3 and TRBJ2-3, with D perhaps given as TRBD1 or TRBD2 (5 bases each). CDR1 and CDR2 from the germline V gene are ENHRY and SYGVKD. The CDR3 has 15 residues. Trimming pared 3 bases from V and 0 bases from J, leaving 10 bases between.

V usage is TRBV7-2 and J usage is TRBJ2-2; TRBD2 matches at 9 bases. The CDR3 is made up of 16 amino acids. Germline CDR1 and CDR2: SGHTA and FQGNSA. V shed 6 bases, J shed 1 base, and the junction held 6 bases outside the gene matches. The CDR3 loop reads CASRFSGGGNTGELFF. CDR3 bases: TGTGCCAGCAGGTTTAGCGGGGGCGGGAACACCGGGGAGCTGTTTTTT.

The table lists this clonotype with many counts. The chain combines TRBV11-1 with TRBJ2-3; maybe TRBD1 (5 bases). The CDR3 runs to 14 residues. Trimming left V 5 bases short and J 1 base short, with 10 bases between. The V gene's germline CDR1 is SGHAT and CDR2 FQDESV (reference sequence). The CDR3 region is CASSQGTRTDTQYF. The DNA of the CDR3 is TGTGCCAGCAGCCAGGGTACCCGCACAGATACGCAGTATTTT.

This sequence joins TRBV12-3 or TRBV12-4 and TRBJ2-5, with 13 bases aligning to TRBD2. The V segment lost 4 bases and the J segment 10 bases; nucleotides outside the gene matches: 6. The CDR3 consists of 14 residues. Here the CDR3 DNA reads TGTGCCAGCAGTTCCGGACTAGCGGGAGCGGTCCAGTACTTC. It yields the protein CASSSGLAGAVQYF.

This clonotype appeared many times. V and J are TRBV4-2 and TRBJ2-5; maybe TRBD2 (6 bases). V was pared by 3 bases and J by 5 bases, with 16 bases between. Germline CDR1 is LGHNA and CDR2 is YNFKEQ. This CDR3 spans 15 amino acids. The CDR3 protein is CASSHRLGIEETQYF. In nucleotides, the CDR3 is TGTGCCAGCAGCCACCGACTAGGAATTGAGGAGACCCAGTACTTC.

This clonotype was recorded at least ten times. This chain joins TRBV11-2 and TRBJ2-5; 9 nucleotides agree with TRBD2. Losses at the gene ends were 5 bases for V and 1 base for J; bases not matched to a gene: 5. The CDR3 runs to 15 residues. CDR1 SGHAT and CDR2 FQNNGV come from the germline V gene. In DNA, the CDR3 is TGTGCCAGCAGCCCTGCGGGGGGGGTCCAAGAGACCCAGTACTTC. Its protein product is CASSPAGGVQETQYF.

This rearrangement joins TRBV9 to TRBJ1-4, with D possibly being TRBD1 (5 bases). Germline CDR1 reads SGDLS; CDR2 reads YYNGEE. Between the trimmed V and J ends, which lost 0 bases and 6 bases, there was a span of 6 bases. The CDR3 is made up of 13 amino acids. This chain's CDR3 is CASSVGGDEKLFF. CDR3 DNA: TGTGCCAGCAGCGTAGGGGGCGATGAAAAACTGTTTTTT.

This clonotype appeared a few times. The rearrangement uses TRBV7-9 and TRBJ2-3, with D perhaps TRBD2 (5 bases). The CDR3 is 14 amino acids. The V and J ends lost 2 bases and 2 bases respectively, with 8 bases between them. CDR1 is SEHNR and CDR2 is FQNEAQ in the germline V gene (reference sequence). In DNA, the CDR3 is TGTGCCAGCAGCTTACGGGGATTCACAGATACGCAGTATTTT. Translation gives CASSLRGFTDTQYF.

This clonotype was detected a few times. A read error may produce the germline difference seen at one junction end. The chain uses TRBV20-1 and TRBJ1-5; D not certain. CDR1 is DFQATT, CDR2 SNEGSKA, per germline (reference sequence). The length of the CDR3 is 13 residues. DNA for the CDR3: TGCAGTGCTGGAGACGGCCGCAATCAGCCCCAGCATTTT. Translation gives CSAGDGRNQPQHF.

The CDR3 region is CASSYQGGPETQYF. The CDR3 DNA sequence: TGTGCCAGCAGCTACCAAGGGGGTCCGGAGACCCAGTACTTC. This chain joins TRBV7-2 and TRBJ2-5; D may be TRBD1 (6 bases). Trimming left V 4 bases short and J 5 bases short, with 14 bases between. Germline CDR1 is SGHTA and CDR2 is FQGNSA. CDR3 size: 14 residues.

This clonotype was found many times. The rearrangement links TRBV9 to TRBJ2-1; D may be TRBD2 (6 bases). Trimming left V 4 bases short and J 2 bases short, with 13 bases between. Germline V lookup: CDR1 SGDLS, CDR2 YYNGEE. The CDR3 consists of 15 residues. The CDR3 reads CASSPGLAAYNEQFF. The DNA of the CDR3 is TGTGCCAGCAGCCCCGGGTTAGCGGCCTACAATGAGCAGTTCTTC. Together with reference TRBV9 and TRBJ2-1, the CDR3 gives the full variable domain: DSGVTQTPKHLITATGQRVTLRCSPRSGDLSVYWYQQSLDQGLQFLIQYYNGEERAKGNILERFSAQQFPDLHSELNLSSLELGDSALYFCASSPGLAAYNEQFFGPGTRLTVL.

This clonotype has just a few counts. The V and J genes are TRBV28 and TRBJ2-7; TRBD2 agrees at 12 bases. The V gene's germline CDR1 is MDHEN and CDR2 SYDVKM. V shed 2 bases, J shed 2 bases, and the junction held 4 bases outside the gene matches. The CDR3 spans 16 residues. This CDR3 is CASSLPLAGGPYEQYF. The CDR3 coding sequence is TGTGCCAGCAGTTTACCCCTAGCGGGAGGGCCCTACGAGCAGTACTTC. The complete variable domain, with remaining parts taken from reference TRBV28 and TRBJ2-7, reads DVKVTQSSRYLVKRTGEKVFLECVQDMDHENMFWYRQDPGLGLRLIYFSYDVKMKEKGDIPEGYSVSREKKERFSLILESASTNQTSMYLCASSLPLAGGPYEQYFGPGTRLTVT.

This clonotype was counted a few times. The gene calls are TRBV20-1 and TRBJ1-5, with no clear D. Trimming stripped 8 bases from V and 3 bases from J, with 17 bases between. In germline, CDR1 is DFQATT, CDR2 SNEGSKA (reference sequence). This CDR3 is built from 14 residues. For the CDR3, the DNA is TGCAGTAGTTGGGAGGTGGACCCCAATCAGCCCCAGCATTTT. This translates into CSSWEVDPNQPQHF.

This clonotype has more than one count but fewer than ten. The chain employs TRBV7-8 and TRBJ2-7; D is perhaps TRBD2 (5 bases). The length of the CDR3 is 14 residues. Germline V gene lookup returns CDR1 SGHVS and CDR2 FQNEAQ. Trimming took off 6 bases at V and 3 bases at J, with 15 bases between the two ends. CDR3 residues: CASRGREPLYEQYF. CDR3 nucleotides: TGTGCCAGCAGAGGAAGGGAGCCGCTCTACGAGCAGTACTTC.

The genes are TRBV6-1 and TRBJ2-7; D perhaps matches TRBD1 (5 bases). V lost 8 bases and J lost 7, with 18 bases in between. The CDR3 length is 13 residues. Germline assignment: CDR1 MNHNS and CDR2 SASEGT. In DNA, the CDR3 is TGTGCCAGCCGCGTGACGTCCAAGGGGGAGCAGTACTTC. It translates to CASRVTSKGEQYF.

This clonotype was recorded many times. The gene calls are TRBV7-6 and TRBJ2-2; 9 bases line up with TRBD1. Germline-derived CDR1 and CDR2 are SGHVS and FNYEAQ. V trimming: 5 bases; J trimming: 5 bases; junction bases outside the gene matches: 6. This CDR3 is built from 15 residues. CDR3 sequence: CASSRTGANTGELFF. CDR3 DNA sequence: TGTGCCAGCAGCCGGACAGGGGCAAATACCGGGGAGCTGTTTTTT.

V gene TRBV4-3 combines with J gene TRBJ2-1, with D tentatively TRBD2 (6 bases). Germline V gene data show CDR1 as LGHNA and CDR2 as YSLEER. V lost 1 base and J lost 3, with 16 bases in between. The CDR3 consists of 17 residues. The CDR3 bases are TGCGCCAGCAGCCAAGCGTCTACCCTGGGAGGCTACAATGAGCAGTTCTTC. Encoded protein: CASSQASTLGGYNEQFF.

J is TRBJ2-5 and V is TRBV6-1, with 8 bases that match TRBD1. This CDR3 has 15 residues. Trimming took 0 bases from V and 3 from J; bases not matched to a gene: 3. CDR1 and CDR2 from the germline V gene are MNHNS and SASEGT. In DNA, the CDR3 is TGTGCCAGCAGTGAAGCCGCGACAGGGGAAGAGACCCAGTACTTC. It yields the protein CASSEAATGEETQYF.

This clonotype appeared many times. The gene calls are TRBV11-1 and TRBJ2-1; 14 nucleotides line up with TRBD2. The CDR3 consists of 18 residues. V dropped 6 bases and J dropped 2; count of bases not matched to a gene: 9. In germline, CDR1 is SGHAT, CDR2 FQDESV (reference sequence). The CDR3 bases are TGTGCCAGCAGGGGGACTAGCGGGAGAAAATTGACCTACAATGAGCAGTTCTTC. This encodes CASRGTSGRKLTYNEQFF.

The chain uses TRBV4-1 and TRBJ2-7; TRBD1 matches at 8 bases. CDR3 size: 15 residues. CDR1 and CDR2 (germline): MGHRA, YSYEKL. Unmatched junction bases numbered 3, after V lost 1 base and J lost 1 base. The CDR3 loop is CASSQGTGPSYEQYF. The CDR3 coding sequence is TGCGCCAGCAGCCAAGGGACAGGGCCATCCTACGAGCAGTACTTC.

The chain is built from TRBV5-8 and TRBJ2-7, with D uncertain. CDR1 is SGHTS and CDR2 is YDEGEE in the germline V gene. V lost 0 bases to trimming and J lost 2 bases, with 6 bases between them. CDR3 length: 13 amino acids. CDR3 bases: TGTGCCAGCAGCTTGGTAACAGCCTACGAGCAGTACTTC. It specifies CASSLVTAYEQYF. The variable domain in full, with the rest retrieved from reference TRBV5-8 and TRBJ2-7, is EAGVTQSPTHLIKTRGQQATLRCSPISGHTSVYWYQQALGLGLQFLLWYDEGEERNRGNFPPRFSGRQFPNYSSELNVNALELEDSALYLCASSLVTAYEQYFGPGTRLTVT.

The J gene is TRBJ2-5, the V gene TRBV28, with a weak D call TRBD1 (5 bases). Germline-derived CDR1 and CDR2 are MDHEN and SYDVKM. V lost 6 bases and J lost 0, with 17 bases in between. The CDR3 extends over 16 amino acids. CDR3 nucleotides: TGTGCCAGCAGCACCTACACGACAGTCTACCAAGAGACCCAGTACTTC. Its protein product is CASSTYTTVYQETQYF.

This clonotype was counted a few times. The chain employs TRBV20-1 and TRBJ2-1; 10 nucleotides line up with TRBD2. V trimming: 6 bases; J trimming: 7 bases; junction bases outside the gene matches: 18. The CDR3 is made up of 17 amino acids. CDR1 and CDR2 (germline): DFQATT, SNEGSKA (reference sequence). The CDR3 DNA follows: TGCAGTGCGGGAGCTACCCTAGCGGGAGAGGGGGCTAATGAGCAGTTCTTC. Encoded protein: CSAGATLAGEGANEQFF.

This clonotype was recorded a few times. This sequence joins TRBV29-1 and TRBJ2-2, with 8 bases matching TRBD1. The junction had 9 bases not matched to a gene; V was cut back by 7 bases and J by 8 bases. The germline gives CDR1 SQVTM, CDR2 ANQGSEA. The CDR3 is made up of 13 amino acids. CDR3 in DNA: TGCAGCGCCGGACAGGGAACCCTTGGGGAGCTGTTTTTT. This translates into CSAGQGTLGELFF.

The chain couples TRBV2 to TRBJ2-7; 9 nucleotides match TRBD1. There are 17 residues in the CDR3. V trimming: 4 bases; J trimming: 0 bases; junction bases outside the gene matches: 10. Germline V CDR1 and CDR2: SNHLY, FYNNEI. The CDR3: CASSGLQGAGYSYEQYF. DNA for the CDR3: TGTGCCAGCAGTGGTTTACAGGGGGCGGGATACTCCTACGAGCAGTACTTC.